Sequencing of this TCR beta chain was carried out in a study of blood T cell repertoires in COVID-19. Study-level information: The United States, Italy and Spain provided the acute and convalescent COVID-19 samples.

V lost 6 bases, J lost 1 base, and 11 bases stayed unmatched. Germline loops: CDR1 WSHSY, CDR2 SAAADI. The CDR3 loop spans 17 amino acids. Seattle patient enrollment occurred during active infection, with longitudinal follow-up thereafter. The repertoire was sequenced with immunoSEQ multiplex PCR; TCRdb's copy has only in-frame clones and lacks some. The repertoire holds under 450,000 clones, with about 86% as singletons. Sequencing input: peripheral blood. The chain recombines TRBV10-2 with TRBJ2-1; TRBD2 aligns across 8 bases. This clonotype was sampled from a woman aged 55 to 70 with COVID-19, enrolled during active disease. In DNA, the CDR3 is TGCGCCAGCAGAATGGCTAGCGGGCATTTATCCTACAATGAGCAGTTCTTC. Protein sequence: CASRMASGHLSYNEQFF.